This T cell receptor beta chain was captured by sequencing in a study of long-term antiretroviral therapy in people with HIV. Study conclusions and caveats: With ART, diversity went up but was still lower than in transplant donor controls. Within the repertoire, clones expanded before ART were dominant at all time points. Narrower CDR3 length ranges marked HIV repertoires relative to controls.

Concerning this clone itself: Antigen unknown.

V lost 10 bases and J 4 bases, leaving 21 bases between the germline ends. This CDR3 has 15 residues. The germline gives CDR1 ENHRY, CDR2 SYGVKD. Prior to DNA extraction, the samples held about 1-11 million cryopreserved PBMC. Assay version v3.0 of immunoSEQ was used, and it was run at survey level. The method was immunoSEQ multiplex PCR; TCRdb's version includes in-frame clones alone and lacks a portion of them. Seen here are tens of thousands of clones, approximately 85% observed once, and the top ten hold 4.8%. The genes are TRBV10-3 and TRBJ2-3; a possible D gene is TRBD1 (5 bases). The receptor's source is a woman younger than 45 with HIV. Sequences were derived from unsorted PBMCs, sampled around 2.7 years before starting antiretroviral therapy. CDR3 sequence: CATRTRRDLSDTQYF. CDR3 sequence (DNA): TGTGCCACGAGGACACGCAGGGATTTGTCAGATACGCAGTATTTT.